This record looks at one T cell receptor beta chain sequence and its context. The antigen is undetermined. The data are from a study of T cell repertoires in cytomegalovirus infection. Study context: Through public TCR beta signatures, both CMV infection and matching HLA type were indicated.

V dropped 3 bases and J dropped 4 bases, with 10 bases sitting between them. Germline assignment: CDR1 KGHDR and CDR2 SFDVKD. This CDR3 has 14 amino acids. From the reads, TCRdb called clonotypes with MiXCR, one entry per CDR3 protein. This table holds 300,000 to 400,000 distinct CDR3 sequences, roughly 18% found once. Study-level points and caveats: HLA-C-restricted CMV-specific TCR beta clonotypes were dominant in the ex vivo response. Identification of carriers of CMV plus the relevant HLA was achieved through cumulative public TCR beta family frequency.

The sequenced sample was PBMCs. The V call is TRBV24-1, the J call TRBJ2-3; possibly TRBD2 for D (6 bases). This TCR came from a human donor in good health (CMV status not recorded). Some clones in this sample may be carry-over from other donors' samples. This CDR3 is CATSDGGSADTQYF. The CDR3 region has the DNA TGTGCCACCAGTGATGGGGGGTCCGCAGATACGCAGTATTTT.